What follows are 27 T cell receptor beta chains derived from one specimen sequenced in a study of T cell repertoires in cytomegalovirus infection. These receptors are not linked to any known antigen. A single record per CDR3 protein comes from TCRdb applying MiXCR to the reads. Of roughly 280,000 distinct CDR3 sequences listed, 22% were seen once; the top ten hold approximately 19%. The sample was cultured PBMCs, taken from culture after CMV antigen stimulation. Receptors originate from a human donor in good health (CMV status not recorded). Some clones in this sample may be carry-over from other donors' samples.

The chain employs TRBV2 and TRBJ2-1; 9 bases map to TRBD1. The germline V gene encodes CDR1 SNHLY and CDR2 FYNNEI. This CDR3 has 16 residues. The ends lost 4 bases at V and 2 bases at J; junction bases unmatched: 6. The CDR3 DNA sequence: TGTGCCAGCAGTGGAGAACAGGGGGCTACCTACAATGAGCAGTTCTTC. This gives the protein CASSGEQGATYNEQFF.

The chain combines TRBV28 with TRBJ1-3; 7 bases are shared with TRBD1. The CDR3 totals 14 residues. Germline values: CDR1 MDHEN, CDR2 SYDVKM. The trim removed 8 bases at V and 0 bases at J, leaving 4 bases unmatched. Written as DNA, the CDR3 is TGTGCCAGCTGGGACAGTTACTCTGGAAACACCATATATTTT. This gives the protein CASWDSYSGNTIYF. The full variable domain, with the rest looked up from reference TRBV28 and TRBJ1-3, is DVKVTQSSRYLVKRTGEKVFLECVQDMDHENMFWYRQDPGLGLRLIYFSYDVKMKEKGDIPEGYSVSREKKERFSLILESASTNQTSMYLCASWDSYSGNTIYFGEGSWLTVV.

This chain uses TRBV12-3 or TRBV12-4 with TRBJ1-2; D unclear. Trimming shortened V by 3 bases and J by 4 bases, and 12 bases separated the two germline ends. This CDR3 has 14 amino acids. The CDR3 nucleotides read TGTGCCAGCAGTTTCGGCAGGAAGGGCTATGGCTACACCTTC. Its protein is CASSFGRKGYGYTF.

The rearrangement links TRBV19 to TRBJ1-1; 8 bases are a match to TRBD1. V shed 11 bases and J 4 bases; nucleotides not matched to a gene: 12. Per the germline V gene, CDR1 is LNHDA and CDR2 is SQIVND (reference sequence). The length of the CDR3 is 14 residues. The CDR3 loop is CAVGQGRFGTEAFF. The DNA of the CDR3 is TGTGCCGTCGGACAGGGAAGGTTTGGCACTGAAGCTTTCTTT.

This clonotype appeared many times. The chain has TRBV7-2 and TRBJ1-1; weak D call: TRBD1 (5 bases). CDR3 size: 15 residues. Germline CDR1 reads SGHTA; CDR2 reads FQGNSA. V shed 3 bases and J shed 0 bases, with 11 bases lying between them. The CDR3 here is CASSLTDSLNTEAFF. The CDR3 coding sequence is TGTGCCAGCAGCTTGACCGACAGTTTGAACACTGAAGCTTTCTTT.

The chain combines TRBV27 with TRBJ2-5; D is possibly TRBD1 (6 bases). The CDR3 loop spans 13 amino acids. Germline assignment: CDR1 MNHEY and CDR2 SMNVEV (reference sequence). Trimming shortened V by 7 bases and J by 1 base, and 10 bases separated the two germline ends. CDR3 sequence: CASIGRGQETQYF. The CDR3 DNA reads TGTGCCAGCATCGGCAGGGGCCAAGAGACCCAGTACTTC.

The chain joins TRBV11-2 to TRBJ2-7; the D is unclear. V lost 5 bases, J lost 2 bases, and 10 bases lay in between. This CDR3 has 13 amino acids. CDR1 is SGHAT and CDR2 is FQNNGV in the germline V gene. CDR3: CASSRPSTYEQYF. The CDR3 DNA follows: TGTGCCAGCAGCCGACCTTCAACCTACGAGCAGTACTTC.

This clonotype was recorded many times. The J gene is TRBJ2-2, the V gene TRBV7-2; D unresolved. This CDR3 comprises 16 residues. Trimming pared 3 bases from V and 0 bases from J, leaving 11 bases between. CDR1 is SGHTA, CDR2 FQGNSA, per germline. CDR3 nucleotides: TGTGCCAGCAGCTTCTTCCCACCGCCGAACACCGGGGAGCTGTTTTTT. As protein: CASSFFPPPNTGELFF. The whole variable domain, remainder taken from reference TRBV7-2 and TRBJ2-2, is GAGVSQSPSNKVTEKGKDVELRCDPISGHTALYWYRQSLGQGLEFLIYFQGNSAPDKSGLPSDRFSAERTGGSVSTLTIQRTQQEDSAVYLCASSFFPPPNTGELFFGEGSRLTVL.

The chain combines TRBV11-2 with TRBJ2-3; the match to TRBD2 covers 8 bases. With 3 bases clipped from V and 4 bases from J, the junction kept 6 bases outside the gene matches. The CDR3 spans 15 residues. Germline V gene sequence: CDR1 SGHAT, CDR2 FQNNGV. This CDR3 is CASSFGTSLSDTQYF. The CDR3 DNA reads TGTGCCAGCAGCTTCGGGACTAGTCTCTCAGATACGCAGTATTTT.

This rearrangement joins TRBV7-9 to TRBJ1-2; D unclear. V was clipped by 3 bases and J by 5 bases, with 19 bases between them. The germline CDR1 and CDR2 sequences are SEHNR and FQNEAQ (reference sequence). The CDR3 sequence is 16 residues long. CDR3 in DNA: TGTGCCAGCAGCTTTCAAGGCCCCACAAAGGGTTATGGCTACACCTTC. This translates into CASSFQGPTKGYGYTF.

This chain links TRBV7-9 with TRBJ1-1, with 7 bases identical to TRBD1. Germline V gene lookup returns CDR1 SEHNR and CDR2 FQNEAQ (reference sequence). There are 16 residues in the CDR3. With V trimmed by 0 bases and J by 5 bases, 9 bases remained unmatched. The CDR3 nucleotides read TGTGCCAGCAGCTTAGCTGGTAAGGGGGCAAATACTGAAGCTTTCTTT. It codes for CASSLAGKGANTEAFF.

This clonotype was observed a few times. The rearrangement links TRBV20-1 to TRBJ2-1; D possibly matches TRBD1 or TRBD2 (6 bases each). The CDR3 consists of 15 residues. In germline, CDR1 is DFQATT, CDR2 SNEGSKA (reference sequence). V was clipped by 0 bases and J by 0 bases, with 9 bases between them. This CDR3 is CSARDRGDSYNEQFF. The CDR3 coding sequence is TGCAGTGCTAGAGATAGGGGGGACTCCTACAATGAGCAGTTCTTC.

V and J are TRBV7-2 and TRBJ2-1; no definite D call. Germline lookup yields CDR1 SGHTA and CDR2 FQGNSA. V lost 3 bases, J lost 13 bases, and 19 bases lay in between. The CDR3 totals 14 residues. The CDR3 here is CASSFDITGSSQFF. CDR3 coding DNA: TGTGCCAGCAGCTTTGATATAACCGGGTCCTCACAGTTCTTC.

The rearrangement links TRBV10-3 to TRBJ1-2; 7 bases fit TRBD1. The CDR3 contains 13 residues. Germline loops: CDR1 ENHRY, CDR2 SYGVKD. With V trimmed by 9 bases and J by 0 bases, 4 bases remained unmatched. Here the CDR3 DNA reads TGTGCCATGAGGGACAGCACTAACTATGGCTACACCTTC. Its translation is CAMRDSTNYGYTF.

This clonotype has a handful of counts. The V gene is TRBV7-2, the J gene TRBJ2-1; D is ambiguous. Germline V gene sequence: CDR1 SGHTA, CDR2 FQGNSA. Trimming took off 5 bases at V and 7 bases at J, with 15 bases between the two ends. The CDR3 runs to 14 residues. This chain's CDR3 is CASSPLGGVNEQFF. The DNA for the CDR3 is TGTGCCAGCAGCCCCTTAGGCGGAGTTAATGAGCAGTTCTTC. Full variable domain (remainder filled in from reference TRBV7-2 and TRBJ2-1): GAGVSQSPSNKVTEKGKDVELRCDPISGHTALYWYRQSLGQGLEFLIYFQGNSAPDKSGLPSDRFSAERTGGSVSTLTIQRTQQEDSAVYLCASSPLGGVNEQFFGPGTRLTVL.

The rearrangement links TRBV5-6 to TRBJ1-5; D unresolved. V lost 1 base and J lost 6, with 8 bases in between. The CDR3 is made up of 13 amino acids. Germline V CDR1 and CDR2: SGHDT, YYEEEE. The DNA for the CDR3 is TGTGCCAGCAGCTTGTCTTGGTCTCAGCCCCAGCATTTT. Translating gives CASSLSWSQPQHF. The whole variable domain, filled in from reference TRBV5-6 and TRBJ1-5, reads DAGVTQSPTHLIKTRGQQVTLRCSPKSGHDTVSWYQQALGQGPQFIFQYYEEEERQRGNFPDRFSGHQFPNYSSELNVNALLLGDSALYLCASSLSWSQPQHFGDGTRLSIL.

This clonotype was seen just once. This chain links TRBV12-3 or TRBV12-4 with TRBJ1-1; D is uncertain. This CDR3 comprises 8 residues. V lost 3 bases to trimming and J lost 14 bases, with 4 bases between them. Written as DNA, the CDR3 is TGTGCCAGCAGTTTGAGCTTCTTT. As protein: CASSLSFF.

This clonotype has ten or more counts. The rearrangement links TRBV7-2 to TRBJ2-7, with D possibly being TRBD2 (6 bases). Trimming took off 6 bases at V and 0 bases at J, with 18 bases between the two ends. The CDR3 runs to 16 residues. Per the germline V gene, CDR1 is SGHTA and CDR2 is FQGNSA. The CDR3 protein is CASSSPGGGSSYEQYF. For the CDR3, the DNA is TGTGCCAGCAGTTCCCCCGGTGGGGGGAGCTCCTACGAGCAGTACTTC.

J is TRBJ2-2 and V is TRBV6-5, with a weak D call TRBD2 (5 bases). The CDR3 has 15 residues. Germline V gives CDR1 MNHEY, CDR2 SVGAGI. Trimming stripped 0 bases from V and 5 bases from J, with 10 bases between. As DNA, the CDR3 is TGTGCCAGCAGTTACTCAGCGGCCCCTACCGGGGAGCTGTTTTTT. This sequence encodes CASSYSAAPTGELFF.

The rearrangement joins TRBV5-4 to TRBJ2-2, with 13 bases that match TRBD2. The V gene end was trimmed by 0 bases and the J gene end by 5 bases; junction bases not matched to a gene: 4. The CDR3 loop spans 17 amino acids. Germline CDR1 is SGHNT and CDR2 is YYREEE (reference sequence). Written as DNA, the CDR3 is TGTGCCAGCAGCTTGGTACCGGGACTAGCGGGAACCGGGGAGCTGTTTTTT. This gives the protein CASSLVPGLAGTGELFF.

In this sample, this clonotype turned up many times. V is TRBV7-2 and J is TRBJ1-2; 9 bases are a match to TRBD1. V was pared by 1 base and J by 6 bases, with 6 bases of the junction left unmatched. The germline gives CDR1 SGHTA, CDR2 FQGNSA. This CDR3 has 15 residues. The CDR3 bases are TGTGCCAGCAGCTTAGAAGGTCGACAGGGGGATGGCTACACCTTC. Translating gives CASSLEGRQGDGYTF.

The gene calls are TRBV6-1 and TRBJ1-5; possibly TRBD1 for D (5 bases). Germline V gene sequence: CDR1 MNHNS, CDR2 SASEGT. CDR3 length: 14 amino acids. V was cut by 4 bases and J by 7 bases, with 14 bases left in between. This CDR3 is CASSGDSSGQPQHF. The CDR3 DNA reads TGTGCCAGCAGTGGGGACTCCTCAGGGCAGCCCCAGCATTTT.

This clonotype occurred a few times. The genes are TRBV19 and TRBJ2-7; D is possibly TRBD2 (5 bases). This CDR3 region has 13 residues. Trimming pared 2 bases from V and 5 bases from J, leaving 10 bases between. CDR1 is LNHDA and CDR2 is SQIVND in the germline V gene (reference sequence). CDR3 loop: CASSISGLDEQYV. As DNA, the CDR3 is TGTGCCAGTAGTATAAGTGGACTTGACGAGCAGTACGTC.

This clonotype was recorded many times. V gene TRBV7-8 combines with J gene TRBJ2-1; D possibly corresponds to TRBD2 (6 bases). Per the germline V gene, CDR1 is SGHVS and CDR2 is FQNEAQ. V was cut by 1 base and J by 7 bases, with 14 bases left in between. This CDR3 has 15 amino acids. CDR3 nucleotide sequence: TGTGCCAGCAGCTTAGAACTAGCAAGGAGTAATGAGCAGTTCTTC. It translates to CASSLELARSNEQFF.

This clonotype was seen a handful of times. The chain links TRBV20-1 to TRBJ2-7; 7 bases agree with TRBD2. CDR3 length: 13 residues. Germline V gives CDR1 DFQATT, CDR2 SNEGSKA (reference sequence). V gave up 4 bases and J gave up 3 bases; unmatched junction bases: 6. CDR3: CSAISGASYEQYF. CDR3 DNA sequence: TGCAGTGCTATCAGCGGGGCGAGCTACGAGCAGTACTTC.

CDR3 residues: CASSMGQGHNQPQHF. The CDR3 DNA is TGTGCCAGCAGCATGGGACAGGGGCACAATCAGCCCCAGCATTTT. The chain uses TRBV11-2 and TRBJ1-5; 10 bases are shared with TRBD1. The CDR3 length is 15 residues. The germline gives CDR1 SGHAT, CDR2 FQNNGV. Unmatched junction bases numbered 4, after V lost 5 bases and J lost 3 bases.

This clonotype was seen more than once but under ten times. This chain connects TRBV12-5 to TRBJ2-3; 7 bases map to TRBD2. This CDR3 has 21 amino acids. Germline V lookup: CDR1 LGHNT, CDR2 FRNRAP. J was trimmed by 2 bases and V by 1 base; bases with no gene match: 21. CDR3 loop: CASGLAPLLALSSQNTDTQYF. CDR3 DNA sequence: TGTGCTAGTGGTTTGGCCCCGTTACTAGCGTTGAGTTCCCAAAACACAGATACGCAGTATTTT.